This TCR beta chain was sequenced during a study of beta chain features in type 1 diabetes. Regarding the study as a whole: Shorter TCRB CDR3s, moderately but significantly so, marked every one of the four CD4+ subsets in Type 1 diabetes patients.

In its sample, this clone was seen a few times. Its target is not known. Donors underwent one heparinised blood draw, about 120 mL on average. Reverse transcription of all isolated RNA meant that expressed TCRB transcripts were sequenced. An average of approximately 4 million reads was obtained for naive, central memory and regulatory T cell samples. Produced via immunoSEQ multiplex PCR; TCRdb's table is partial and in-frame only. The sample consists of 500,000 to 650,000 clones, around 12% of them appearing once. Per the germline V gene, CDR1 is SGHRS and CDR2 is YFSETQ. This CDR3 is 15 amino acids long. Trimming took off 0 bases at V and 1 base at J, with 7 bases between the two ends.

This sequence originates from a man aged 25-40 years with type 1 diabetes. The source material was naive CD4+ T cells from blood. The V and J genes are TRBV5-1 and TRBJ2-2, with no clear D. CDR3: CASSLATGNTGELFF. CDR3 nucleotides: TGCGCCAGCAGCTTGGCGACGGGGAACACCGGGGAGCTGTTTTTT.